This T cell receptor beta chain was retrieved from a study of OX40 agonist ivuxolimab in advanced cancers. CDR1 and CDR2 (germline): KGHSH, LQKENI. The V end lost 3 bases, the J end lost 5 bases, and 7 bases lay between the germline ends. This CDR3 region has 13 residues. Only in-frame clones appear in the TCRdb table, and some are missing; sequencing was by immunoSEQ multiplex PCR. Seen here are about 58,000 clones, around 85% observed once, and the top ten hold 0.6% to 0.7%. This sequence was found in an adult with an advanced solid tumor such as melanoma, head and neck, liver or kidney cancer. The starting material was CD4+ or CD8+ T cells sorted from blood, obtained in a trial of the OX40 agonist ivuxolimab. This chain connects TRBV18 to TRBJ1-4, with D hard to call. The CDR3 here is CASSPDPNEKLFF. CDR3 nucleotide sequence: TGTGCCAGCTCACCTGACCCCAATGAAAAACTGTTTTTT.